This T cell receptor (beta chain) was recovered during a study of cytomegalovirus exposure and HLA in healthy donors. General study points: Among TCR beta chains, those listed as cytomegalovirus-associated numbered roughly 150. In vitro checks showed that three CMV-associated chains really do target CMV antigens. According to reports, the classifier identified cytomegalovirus status with high specificity and sensitivity. Rarity marked most TCR sequences, yet some public TCRs occurred in many donors.

TCRdb's table, derived via immunoSEQ multiplex PCR, lists solely in-frame clones and lacks some. The data contain approximately 62,000 clones, about 91% of them singletons. This clone was counted once. Its target is unknown. From germline, CDR1 is LNHDA and CDR2 SQIVND (reference sequence). This CDR3 spans 11 amino acids. V was pared by 9 bases and J by 10 bases, with 14 bases between. This clonotype was obtained from a woman between 18 and 29 years old in good health and CMV-seronegative. Sequencing used PBMCs. V usage is TRBV19 and J usage is TRBJ2-3; D unresolved. The CDR3 protein is CASRLESAQYF. Written as DNA, the CDR3 is TGTGCCAGCCGTCTAGAGTCGGCGCAGTATTTT. The variable domain in full, completed from reference TRBV19 and TRBJ2-3, reads DGGITQSPKYLFRKEGQNVTLSCEQNLNHDAMYWYRQDPGQGLRLIYYSQIVNDFQKGDIAEGYSVSREKKESFPLTVTSAQKNPTAFYLCASRLESAQYFGPGTRLTVL.